This note documents a single T cell receptor beta chain sequence. Its antigen remains unknown. The data originate from a study of tumor-infiltrating lymphocytes in glioblastoma multiforme. General observations from the study: Detected clone frequencies may not reflect cell counts, being RNA-based. Functional subtype sorting of these T cells was not performed. The TCR and somatic mutation analysis included just one glioblastoma patient.

TCRB libraries came from RNA via three nested multiplex PCR rounds. Input was 0.45 to 0.5 ug total RNA, reverse-transcribed with a C-beta primer. Each CDR3 protein is one row after TCRdb ran MiXCR on the multiplex PCR reads. The table records over 10,000 distinct CDR3 sequences, 64% of them present only once. The germline V gene has CDR1 SGHAT and CDR2 FQNNGV. V lost 1 base and J lost 3; bases outside the gene matches: 3. CDR3 length: 14 amino acids. This clonotype was obtained from a male donor with glioblastoma. The source material was brain tumor tissue. The V call is TRBV11-2, the J call TRBJ2-7, with 7 nucleotides matching TRBD2. CDR3 residues: CASSLAGGGYEQYF. The CDR3 DNA sequence: TGTGCCAGCAGCTTAGCGGGGGGAGGCTACGAGCAGTACTTC.